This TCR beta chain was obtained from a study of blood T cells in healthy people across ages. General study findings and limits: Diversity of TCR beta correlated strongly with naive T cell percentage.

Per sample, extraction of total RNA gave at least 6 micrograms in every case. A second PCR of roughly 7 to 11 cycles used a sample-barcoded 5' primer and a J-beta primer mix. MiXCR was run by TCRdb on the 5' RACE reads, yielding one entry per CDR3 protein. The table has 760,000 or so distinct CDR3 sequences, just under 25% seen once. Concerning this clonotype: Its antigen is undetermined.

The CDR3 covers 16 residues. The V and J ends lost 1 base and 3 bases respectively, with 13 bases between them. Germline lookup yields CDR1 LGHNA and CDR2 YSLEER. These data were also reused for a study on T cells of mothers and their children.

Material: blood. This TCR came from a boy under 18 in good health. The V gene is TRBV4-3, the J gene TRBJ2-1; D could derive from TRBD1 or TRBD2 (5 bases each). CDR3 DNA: TGCGCCAGCAGCCAAGTGCCGGGGACCCTCTACAATGAGCAGTTCTTC. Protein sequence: CASSQVPGTLYNEQFF.